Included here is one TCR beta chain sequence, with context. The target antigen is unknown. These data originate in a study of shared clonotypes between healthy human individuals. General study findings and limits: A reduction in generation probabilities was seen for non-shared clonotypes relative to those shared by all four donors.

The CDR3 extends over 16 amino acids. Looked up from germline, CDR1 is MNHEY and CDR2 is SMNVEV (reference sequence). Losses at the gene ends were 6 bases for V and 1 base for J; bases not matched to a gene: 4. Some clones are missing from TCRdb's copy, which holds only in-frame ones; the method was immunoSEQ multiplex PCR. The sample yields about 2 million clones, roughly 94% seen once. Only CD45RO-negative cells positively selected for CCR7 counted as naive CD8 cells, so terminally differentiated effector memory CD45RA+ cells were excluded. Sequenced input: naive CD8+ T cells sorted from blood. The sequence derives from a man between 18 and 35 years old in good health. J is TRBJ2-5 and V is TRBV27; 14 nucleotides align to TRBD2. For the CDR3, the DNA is TGTGCCAGCAGCCGACTAGCGGGAGGGGCCCAAGAGACCCAGTACTTC. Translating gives CASSRLAGGAQETQYF.